The 9 T cell receptor beta chains listed next were all sequenced from one sample in a study of shared clonotypes between healthy human individuals. Sequenced by immunoSEQ multiplex PCR; TCRdb stores in-frame clones only, minus some. The sample contains a few million clones, more than 80% of which appear only once. The specimen sequenced was naive CD4+ T cells sorted from blood. Subset denoted: CD45RA+ positively selected. The receptor set was obtained from a man aged 18 to 30 in good health.

The chain carries TRBV7-2 and TRBJ2-5, with 8 nucleotides matching TRBD1. Germline CDR1 SGHTA, CDR2 FQGNSA. Trimming cost V 3 bases and J 9 bases; bases outside gene matches: 9. The CDR3 sequence is 14 residues long. CDR3 DNA: TGTGCCAGCAGCTTGTCTCAGGGGGCGAATTCCCAGTACTTC. Amino acids: CASSLSQGANSQYF.

The genes are TRBV5-1 and TRBJ2-6; TRBD1 might be the D (5 bases). Per germline, CDR1 SGHRS and CDR2 YFSETQ. V was trimmed by 1 base and J by 7 bases, leaving 9 bases between them. The CDR3 covers 14 residues. Here the CDR3 DNA reads TGCGCCAGCAGCTTGAGTCAGGGTGCCAACGTCCTGACTTTC. It translates to CASSLSQGANVLTF. The full variable domain, with the rest looked up from reference TRBV5-1 and TRBJ2-6, is KAGVTQTPRYLIKTRGQQVTLSCSPISGHRSVSWYQQTPGQGLQFLFEYFSETQRNKGNFPGRFSGRQFSNSRSEMNVSTLELGDSALYLCASSLSQGANVLTFGAGSRLTVL.

The gene calls are TRBV19 and TRBJ2-3, with TRBD1 as a possible D gene (6 bases). The CDR3 consists of 14 residues. Germline loops: CDR1 LNHDA, CDR2 SQIVND (reference sequence). Trimming removed 4 bases at V and 10 bases at J, with 18 bases between. CDR3 loop: CASSNLLDRLAQYF. The CDR3 region has the DNA TGTGCCAGTAGTAACCTTCTCGACAGGCTGGCGCAGTATTTT.

J is TRBJ2-3 and V is TRBV19; tentative D call: TRBD2 (7 bases). This CDR3 is 16 amino acids long. CDR1 is LNHDA and CDR2 is SQIVND in the germline V gene (reference sequence). Trimming left V 6 bases short and J 1 base short, with 17 bases between. DNA for the CDR3: TGTGCCAGTAGCCCCCTGGGGAGGGGGGGCACAGATACGCAGTATTTT. Translated, it gives CASSPLGRGGTDTQYF.

The rearrangement uses TRBV7-2 and TRBJ2-7; D gene unclear. The CDR3 length is 11 residues. V lost 5 bases, J lost 7 bases, and 9 bases lay in between. CDR1 is SGHTA and CDR2 is FQGNSA in the germline V gene. CDR3 in amino acids: CASSPYNEQYF. DNA of the CDR3: TGTGCCAGCAGCCCTTATAATGAGCAGTACTTC. Using reference TRBV7-2 and TRBJ2-7 for the parts outside the CDR3, the full variable domain is GAGVSQSPSNKVTEKGKDVELRCDPISGHTALYWYRQSLGQGLEFLIYFQGNSAPDKSGLPSDRFSAERTGGSVSTLTIQRTQQEDSAVYLCASSPYNEQYFGPGTRLTVT.

V and J are TRBV9 and TRBJ1-1, with TRBD1 as a possible D gene (5 bases). The CDR3 is 13 residues long. Germline V gene lookup returns CDR1 SGDLS and CDR2 YYNGEE. Trimming removed 3 bases at V and 9 bases at J, with 15 bases between. The CDR3 bases are TGTGCCAGCAGCGAGGCCGTGGGGCCTCAAGCTTTCTTT. It specifies CASSEAVGPQAFF.

The CDR3 bases are TGTGCCAGCAGCCCTAAGCGGATTACATCCTACGAGCAGTACTTC. This codes for CASSPKRITSYEQYF. This chain joins TRBV5-6 and TRBJ2-7, with D maybe TRBD2 (5 bases). V was clipped by 4 bases and J by 1 base, with 15 bases between them. CDR1 and CDR2 (germline): SGHDT, YYEEEE. CDR3 size: 15 residues.

This clone was detected once. V usage is TRBV18 and J usage is TRBJ1-4, with 8 nucleotides matching TRBD1. Germline values: CDR1 KGHSH, CDR2 LQKENI. This CDR3 has 18 residues. V was clipped by 5 bases and J by 7 bases; unmatched bases: 18. The CDR3 is CASSMTISGQGEVEKLFF. The CDR3, as DNA: TGTGCCAGCTCAATGACCATAAGCGGACAGGGAGAGGTTGAAAAACTGTTTTTT.

The chain combines TRBV19 with TRBJ2-5, with TRBD1 matching over 9 bases. The trim removed 5 bases at V and 7 bases at J, leaving 8 bases unmatched. Germline CDR1 LNHDA, CDR2 SQIVND (reference sequence). This CDR3 is built from 14 residues. For the CDR3, the DNA is TGTGCCAGTAGTCTGGGACAGGGAATACGGACCCAGTACTTC. Translation gives CASSLGQGIRTQYF.